The clone carrying this T cell receptor beta chain was observed a handful of times. The antigen is not known. These data are taken from a study of vaccination effects on CD4 cells after COVID-19. The overall study: In the ViraFEST assay, antigen-specific CD4+ clonotypes were identified by expansion after peptide-pool stimulation.

Findings and caveats of the study: Just 1 of 255 vaccine-induced clones in healthy recipients was cross-reactive.

After more than 8 days in culture, the CD4+ T cells were isolated. Each vaccine recipient was nucleocapsid antibody negative and had no prior SARS-CoV-2 infection. At days 3 and 7, half of the medium was exchanged for IL-2 medium. Method: immunoSEQ multiplex PCR; TCRdb's copy keeps in-frame clones and lacks some. The sample consists of around 56,000 clones, 65% to 80% of them appearing once. With 4 bases clipped from V and 5 bases from J, the junction kept 4 bases outside the gene matches. Germline lookup yields CDR1 SNHLY and CDR2 FYNNEI. The CDR3 sequence is 14 residues long. The material was CD4+ T cells from PBMCs cultured without peptide, obtained before COVID-19 vaccination. This chain uses TRBV2 with TRBJ2-2, with TRBD1 matching 7 bases. The sequence came from a human donor who received a COVID-19 vaccine. The CDR3 spells CASSGQGETGELFF. For the CDR3, the DNA is TGTGCCAGCAGTGGACAGGGTGAGACCGGGGAGCTGTTTTTT.